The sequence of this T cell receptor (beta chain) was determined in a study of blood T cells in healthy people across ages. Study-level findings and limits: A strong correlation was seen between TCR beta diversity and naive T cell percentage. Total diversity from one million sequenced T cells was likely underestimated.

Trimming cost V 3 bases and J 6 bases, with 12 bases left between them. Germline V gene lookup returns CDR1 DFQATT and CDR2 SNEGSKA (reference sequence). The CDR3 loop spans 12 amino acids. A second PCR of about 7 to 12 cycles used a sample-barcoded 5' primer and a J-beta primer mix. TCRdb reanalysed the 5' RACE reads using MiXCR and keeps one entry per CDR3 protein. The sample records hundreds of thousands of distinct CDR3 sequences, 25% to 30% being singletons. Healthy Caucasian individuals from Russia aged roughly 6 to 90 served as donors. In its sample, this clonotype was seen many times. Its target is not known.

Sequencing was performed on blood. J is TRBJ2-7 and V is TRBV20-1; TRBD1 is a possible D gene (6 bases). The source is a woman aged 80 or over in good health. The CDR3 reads CSASTGIGEQYF. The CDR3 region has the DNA TGCAGTGCTAGTACAGGGATTGGCGAGCAGTACTTC.